This T cell receptor (beta chain) originates from a study of early T cells in non-severe SARS-CoV-2 infection. Study in general: RNA in bulk from unsorted whole blood was sequenced, and chains were unpaired.

Individual cDNA molecules were tagged with unique molecular identifiers. TCRdb independently ran MiXCR on the 5' RACE reads; one entry per CDR3 protein. The sample lists about 33,000 distinct CDR3 sequences, over 4.5% seen once, with roughly 15% in the top ten. Concerning this clonotype itself: Its antigen is still unknown.

Study-level findings and limits: Lookups in VDJdb leaned toward anti-spike CD8 responses and missed private and CD4 specificities.

The CDR3 length is 19 residues. The V gene's germline CDR1 is SGHKS and CDR2 YYEKEE (reference sequence). V was shortened by 0 bases and J by 7 bases, with 28 bases between the two germline ends. Sequencing input: whole blood. The receptor was derived from an adult who was a healthcare worker with PCR-confirmed SARS-CoV-2 infection or an uninfected control (not recorded which). The V call is TRBV5-5, the J call TRBJ1-2; no reliable D call. CDR3 coding DNA: TGTGCCAGCAGCTTGGGCGGGTTCCCCGGGTCTAATAGGGCGAGTGGCTACACCTTC. Residues: CASSLGGFPGSNRASGYTF.